These 18 T cell receptor beta chains originate from one sample sequenced in a study of blood T cell repertoires in COVID-19. TCRdb keeps only in-frame clones here, not all; method: immunoSEQ multiplex PCR. The sample shows about 42,000 clones, more than 70% of them seen only once. The sample was peripheral blood. The receptor source for this set is a human donor in a cohort sampled during active COVID-19.

This clone has a handful of counts. This rearrangement joins TRBV7-9 to TRBJ1-5, with a possible D match to TRBD1 (5 bases). Trimming stripped 2 bases from V and 5 bases from J, with 10 bases between. This CDR3 spans 14 amino acids. Germline assignment: CDR1 SEHNR and CDR2 FQNEAQ (reference sequence). CDR3 residues: CASSLRGGDQPQHF. CDR3 nucleotide sequence: TGTGCCAGCAGCTTAAGGGGAGGTGATCAGCCCCAGCATTTT.

V and J are TRBV6-1 and TRBJ1-5; TRBD1 matches 10 bases. J gave up 5 bases and V 3 bases, and 13 bases lay outside the gene matches. The CDR3 sequence is 18 residues long. CDR1 is MNHNS and CDR2 is SASEGT in the germline V gene. CDR3 nucleotide sequence: TGTGCCAGCAGTGACCTCCTACAACCGGGACAGGGGTATCAGCCCCAGCATTTT. As protein: CASSDLLQPGQGYQPQHF.

The genes are TRBV11-3 and TRBJ2-7; D remains unclear. The V gene lost 0 bases and the J gene lost 0 bases, with 15 bases spanning the gap. CDR1 is SGHNT and CDR2 is YENEEA in the germline V gene. The CDR3 has 17 residues. The CDR3 region has the DNA TGTGCCAGCAGCTTAGAATTCGCATTATCTAGCTCCTACGAGCAGTACTTC. Translating it yields CASSLEFALSSSYEQYF.

The chain links TRBV28 to TRBJ2-7; 7 positions match TRBD1. The CDR3 runs to 14 residues. The V and J ends lost 4 bases and 3 bases, in that order; junction bases with no gene match: 6. CDR1 MDHEN and CDR2 SYDVKM come from the germline V gene. CDR3 amino acids: CASSSTTGRYEQYF. As DNA, the CDR3 is TGTGCCAGCAGTTCGACGACAGGGCGCTACGAGCAGTACTTC.

The gene calls are TRBV11-3 and TRBJ2-3, with D uncertain. There are 12 residues in the CDR3. Trimming removed 3 bases at V and 4 bases at J, with 5 bases between. Germline V gene sequence: CDR1 SGHNT, CDR2 YENEEA. CDR3 bases: TGTGCCAGCAGCTTCGGAGCAGATACGCAGTATTTT. Translation gives CASSFGADTQYF. Full variable domain (outside the CDR3, taken from reference TRBV11-3 and TRBJ2-3): EAGVVQSPRYKIIEKKQPVAFWCNPISGHNTLYWYLQNLGQGPELLIRYENEEAVDDSQLPKDRFSAERLKGVDSTLKIQPAELGDSAVYLCASSFGADTQYFGPGTRLTVL.

This rearrangement joins TRBV6-5 to TRBJ2-1; 9 nucleotides line up with TRBD2. The V gene's germline CDR1 is MNHEY and CDR2 SVGAGI. CDR3 length: 15 amino acids. V gave up 6 bases and J gave up 9 bases; unmatched junction bases: 12. CDR3 DNA sequence: TGTGCCAGCAGGGCGGGACTAGCTTTTAAGGGTGAGCAGTTCTTC. It encodes CASRAGLAFKGEQFF.

The chain links TRBV5-8 to TRBJ1-4; D remains ambiguous. The CDR3 is made up of 15 amino acids. Germline V lookup: CDR1 SGHTS, CDR2 YDEGEE. The V and J ends lost 0 bases and 0 bases respectively, with 6 bases between them. CDR3 DNA: TGTGCCAGCAGCTTGGGGCTTTCAACTAATGAAAAACTGTTTTTT. This sequence encodes CASSLGLSTNEKLFF.

The chain is built from TRBV7-2 and TRBJ1-6; 9 bases align to TRBD1. The germline V gene encodes CDR1 SGHTA and CDR2 FQGNSA. This CDR3 contains 18 residues. The junction had 9 bases not matched to a gene; V was cut back by 3 bases and J by 3 bases. This CDR3 is CASSFTRGQGYYNSPLHF. Here the CDR3 DNA reads TGTGCCAGCAGCTTCACTAGGGGACAGGGCTACTATAATTCACCCCTCCACTTT.

The chain links TRBV7-2 to TRBJ1-2, with D maybe TRBD1 (6 bases). The ends were cut back, 5 bases at V and 8 bases at J, with 15 bases in the middle. This CDR3 region has 13 residues. CDR1 and CDR2 (germline): SGHTA, FQGNSA. The CDR3 bases are TGTGCCAGCAGCCCGGGACAAATTCGGGGCTACACCTTC. Its protein product is CASSPGQIRGYTF.

The J gene is TRBJ2-2, the V gene TRBV5-1; tentative D call: TRBD1 (6 bases). The CDR3 consists of 16 residues. V lost 0 bases and J 1 base, leaving 10 bases between the germline ends. The germline CDR1 and CDR2 sequences are SGHRS and YFSETQ. The CDR3 nucleotides read TGCGCCAGCAGCTTGGAGGGACACGGGAACACCGGGGAGCTGTTTTTT. Translating gives CASSLEGHGNTGELFF.

The chain joins TRBV6-6 to TRBJ2-3; TRBD2 matches at 8 bases. The germline V gene encodes CDR1 MNHNY and CDR2 SVGAGI (reference sequence). The CDR3 has 14 amino acids. Trimming cost V 5 bases and J 4 bases; bases outside gene matches: 5. CDR3 nucleotide sequence: TGTGCCAGCAGTCCCCGGGGGGGCGCAGATACGCAGTATTTT. Translated, it gives CASSPRGGADTQYF.

The CDR3 reads CASSLDRAGGYTF. In DNA form, the CDR3 reads TGTGCCAGCAGCCTCGACAGGGCAGGTGGCTACACCTTC. The chain employs TRBV7-2 and TRBJ1-2; TRBD1 aligns across 7 bases. This CDR3 is 13 amino acids long. The trim removed 5 bases at V and 7 bases at J, leaving 7 bases unmatched. Germline CDR1 reads SGHTA; CDR2 reads FQGNSA.

The chain links TRBV5-1 to TRBJ2-1; the match to TRBD2 covers 7 bases. Germline CDR1 reads SGHRS; CDR2 reads YFSETQ. CDR3 size: 16 residues. V dropped 1 base and J dropped 2; count of bases not matched to a gene: 6. CDR3 coding DNA: TGCGCCAGCAGCTTGTTTAGCGGGCCCGCCTACAATGAGCAGTTCTTC. Amino acid sequence: CASSLFSGPAYNEQFF. The full variable domain, its missing parts supplied by reference TRBV5-1 and TRBJ2-1, is KAGVTQTPRYLIKTRGQQVTLSCSPISGHRSVSWYQQTPGQGLQFLFEYFSETQRNKGNFPGRFSGRQFSNSRSEMNVSTLELGDSALYLCASSLFSGPAYNEQFFGPGTRLTVL.

The V gene is TRBV11-3, the J gene TRBJ2-1; D is uncertain. This CDR3 comprises 14 residues. The germline V gene encodes CDR1 SGHNT and CDR2 YENEEA. The ends were cut back, 4 bases at V and 7 bases at J, with 14 bases in the middle. The CDR3 loop is CASSSTRVENEQFF. For the CDR3, the DNA is TGTGCCAGCAGCTCCACGAGAGTTGAGAATGAGCAGTTCTTC.

The rearrangement links TRBV7-9 to TRBJ2-5; TRBD1 aligns across 9 bases. After removal of 6 bases from V and 3 bases from J, the junction contained 8 bases not matched to a gene. The germline V gene encodes CDR1 SEHNR and CDR2 FQNEAQ (reference sequence). CDR3 length: 15 amino acids. CDR3 region: CASSNRQGGKETQYF. CDR3 in DNA: TGTGCCAGCAGTAATCGACAGGGGGGAAAAGAGACCCAGTACTTC.

J is TRBJ1-6 and V is TRBV9; perhaps TRBD1 as D (6 bases). Between the trimmed V and J ends, which lost 0 bases and 8 bases, there was a span of 15 bases. The CDR3 is 16 residues long. Germline V lookup: CDR1 SGDLS, CDR2 YYNGEE. CDR3 amino acids: CASSVAPNRVDSPLHF. The CDR3 region has the DNA TGTGCCAGCAGCGTAGCCCCCAACAGGGTTGATTCACCCCTCCACTTT.

This chain connects TRBV9 to TRBJ1-2; D is uncertain. V was pared by 0 bases and J by 2 bases, with 11 bases between. Per germline, CDR1 SGDLS and CDR2 YYNGEE. This CDR3 has 15 amino acids. The CDR3 protein is CASSVDLGINYGYTF. DNA for the CDR3: TGTGCCAGCAGCGTAGATCTCGGGATAAACTATGGCTACACCTTC.

The J gene is TRBJ1-5, the V gene TRBV28; no reliable D call. V gave up 2 bases and J gave up 9 bases, with 14 bases separating them. The CDR3 has 14 residues. The germline gives CDR1 MDHEN, CDR2 SYDVKM. CDR3 residues: CASSLMSPDRPQHF. The CDR3 DNA is TGTGCCAGCAGTTTAATGTCCCCAGATCGGCCCCAGCATTTT.